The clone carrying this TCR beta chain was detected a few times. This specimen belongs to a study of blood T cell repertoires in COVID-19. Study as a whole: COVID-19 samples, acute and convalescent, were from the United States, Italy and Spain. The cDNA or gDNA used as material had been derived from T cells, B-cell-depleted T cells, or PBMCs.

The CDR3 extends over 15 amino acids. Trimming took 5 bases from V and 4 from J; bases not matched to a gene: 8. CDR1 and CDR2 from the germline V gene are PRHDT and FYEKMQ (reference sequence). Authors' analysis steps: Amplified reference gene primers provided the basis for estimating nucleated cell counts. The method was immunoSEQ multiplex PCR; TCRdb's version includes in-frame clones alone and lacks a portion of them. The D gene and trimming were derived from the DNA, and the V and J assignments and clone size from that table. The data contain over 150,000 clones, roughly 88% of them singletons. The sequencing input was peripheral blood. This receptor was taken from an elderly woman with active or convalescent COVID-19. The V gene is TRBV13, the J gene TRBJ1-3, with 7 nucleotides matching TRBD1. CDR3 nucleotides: TGTGCCAGCAGCCCCCGGGCAGGGGGGGGAAACACCATATATTTT. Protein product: CASSPRAGGGNTIYF.